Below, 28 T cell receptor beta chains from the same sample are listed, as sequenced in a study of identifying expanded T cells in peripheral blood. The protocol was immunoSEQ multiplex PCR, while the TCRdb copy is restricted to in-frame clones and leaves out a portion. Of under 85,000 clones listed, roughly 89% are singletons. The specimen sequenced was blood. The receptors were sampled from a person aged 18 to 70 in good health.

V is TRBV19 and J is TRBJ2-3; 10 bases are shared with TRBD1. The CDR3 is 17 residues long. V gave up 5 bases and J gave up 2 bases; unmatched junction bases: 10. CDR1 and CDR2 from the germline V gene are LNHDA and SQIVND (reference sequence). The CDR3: CASSPTGTGASTDTQYF. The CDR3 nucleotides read TGTGCCAGTAGTCCGACGGGGACAGGGGCGTCCACAGATACGCAGTATTTT.

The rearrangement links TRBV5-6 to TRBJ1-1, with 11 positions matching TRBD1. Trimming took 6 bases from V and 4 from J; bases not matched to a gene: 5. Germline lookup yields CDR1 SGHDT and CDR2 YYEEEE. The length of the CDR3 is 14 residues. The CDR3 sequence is CASTSGTGGTEAFF. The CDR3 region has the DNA TGTGCCAGCACCTCCGGGACAGGGGGCACTGAAGCTTTCTTT.

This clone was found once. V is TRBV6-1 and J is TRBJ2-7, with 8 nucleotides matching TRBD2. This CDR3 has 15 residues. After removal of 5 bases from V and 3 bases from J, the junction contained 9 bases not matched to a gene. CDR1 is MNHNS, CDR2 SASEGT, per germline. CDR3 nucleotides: TGTGCCAGCAGTCGGGAGGGGGGGGCTATCTACGAGCAGTACTTC. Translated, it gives CASSREGGAIYEQYF.

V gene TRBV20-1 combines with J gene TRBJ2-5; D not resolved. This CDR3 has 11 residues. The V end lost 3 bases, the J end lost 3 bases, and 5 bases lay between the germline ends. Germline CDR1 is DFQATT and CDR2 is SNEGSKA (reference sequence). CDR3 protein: CSARAEETQYF. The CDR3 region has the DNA TGCAGTGCTAGGGCAGAAGAGACCCAGTACTTC.

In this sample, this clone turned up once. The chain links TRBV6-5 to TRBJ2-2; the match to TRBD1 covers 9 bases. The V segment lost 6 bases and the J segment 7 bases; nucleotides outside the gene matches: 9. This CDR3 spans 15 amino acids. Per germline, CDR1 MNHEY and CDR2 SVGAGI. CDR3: CASRPYTGGVGELFF. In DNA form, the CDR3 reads TGTGCCAGCAGGCCCTATACAGGGGGCGTCGGGGAGCTGTTTTTT.

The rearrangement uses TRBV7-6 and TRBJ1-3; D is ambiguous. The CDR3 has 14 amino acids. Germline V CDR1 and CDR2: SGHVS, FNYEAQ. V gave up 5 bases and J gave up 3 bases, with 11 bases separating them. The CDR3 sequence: CASSLQFNGNTIYF. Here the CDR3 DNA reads TGTGCCAGCAGCCTACAGTTTAATGGAAACACCATATATTTT.

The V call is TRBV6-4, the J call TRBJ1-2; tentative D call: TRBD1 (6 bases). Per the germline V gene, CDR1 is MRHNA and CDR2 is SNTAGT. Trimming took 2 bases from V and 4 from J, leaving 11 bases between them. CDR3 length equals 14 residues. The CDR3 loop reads CASSDKQGLYGYTF. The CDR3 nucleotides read TGTGCCAGCAGTGACAAACAGGGTCTCTATGGCTACACCTTC.

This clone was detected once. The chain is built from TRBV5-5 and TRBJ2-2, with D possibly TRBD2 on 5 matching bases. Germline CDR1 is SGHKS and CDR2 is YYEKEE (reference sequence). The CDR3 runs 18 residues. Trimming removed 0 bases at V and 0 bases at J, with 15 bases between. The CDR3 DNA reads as TGTGCCAGCAGCTTGGAACCTTCTAGCACCTCGAACACCGGGGAGCTGTTTTTT. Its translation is CASSLEPSSTSNTGELFF.

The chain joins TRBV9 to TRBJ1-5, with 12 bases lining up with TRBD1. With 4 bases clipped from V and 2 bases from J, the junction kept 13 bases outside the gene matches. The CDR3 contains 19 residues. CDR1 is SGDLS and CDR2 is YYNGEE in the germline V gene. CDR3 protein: CASSPRKRDRGLGNQPQHF. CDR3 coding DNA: TGTGCCAGCAGCCCCCGAAAACGGGACAGGGGGCTTGGCAATCAGCCCCAGCATTTT.

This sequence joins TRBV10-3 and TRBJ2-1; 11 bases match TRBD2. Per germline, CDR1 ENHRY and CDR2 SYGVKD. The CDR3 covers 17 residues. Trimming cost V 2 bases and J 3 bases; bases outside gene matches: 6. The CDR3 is CAISEPRSGRGYNEQFF. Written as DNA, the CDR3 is TGTGCCATCAGTGAGCCTCGTAGCGGGAGGGGCTACAATGAGCAGTTCTTC.

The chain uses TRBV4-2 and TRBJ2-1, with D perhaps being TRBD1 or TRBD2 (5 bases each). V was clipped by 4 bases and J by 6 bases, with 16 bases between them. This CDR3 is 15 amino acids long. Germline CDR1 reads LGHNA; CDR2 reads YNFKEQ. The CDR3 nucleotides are TGTGCCAGCAGCCGGTCCGGGACCACCCTCAATGAGCAGTTCTTC. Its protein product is CASSRSGTTLNEQFF.

Written as DNA, the CDR3 is TGCGCCAGCAGCGCGGAACCGGGACAGGGTAATGAAAAACTGTTTTTT. Encoded protein: CASSAEPGQGNEKLFF. The chain combines TRBV5-1 with TRBJ1-4, with TRBD1 matching 9 bases. V shed 4 bases and J 4 bases; nucleotides not matched to a gene: 8. This CDR3 is built from 16 residues. CDR1 and CDR2 from the germline V gene are SGHRS and YFSETQ.

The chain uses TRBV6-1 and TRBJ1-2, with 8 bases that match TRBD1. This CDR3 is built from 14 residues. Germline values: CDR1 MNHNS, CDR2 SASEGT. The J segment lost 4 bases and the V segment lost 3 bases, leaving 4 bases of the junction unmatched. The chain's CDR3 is CASSDRGQVYGYTF. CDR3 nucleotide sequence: TGTGCCAGCAGTGACAGGGGGCAGGTCTATGGCTACACCTTC.

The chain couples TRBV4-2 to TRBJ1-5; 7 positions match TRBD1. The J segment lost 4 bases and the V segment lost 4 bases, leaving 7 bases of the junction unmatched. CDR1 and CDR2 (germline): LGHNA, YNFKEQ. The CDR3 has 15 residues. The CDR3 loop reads CASSPPGTVNQPQHF. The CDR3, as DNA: TGTGCCAGCAGCCCCCCCGGGACAGTAAATCAGCCCCAGCATTTT.

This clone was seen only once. The CDR3 spells CASSPTYGVSYEQYF. CDR3 bases: TGTGCCAGCAGCCCAACCTACGGAGTATCCTACGAGCAGTACTTC. The V gene is TRBV11-2, the J gene TRBJ2-7; D is undetermined. The CDR3 spans 15 residues. Trimming removed 5 bases at V and 1 base at J, with 15 bases between. From germline, CDR1 is SGHAT and CDR2 FQNNGV.

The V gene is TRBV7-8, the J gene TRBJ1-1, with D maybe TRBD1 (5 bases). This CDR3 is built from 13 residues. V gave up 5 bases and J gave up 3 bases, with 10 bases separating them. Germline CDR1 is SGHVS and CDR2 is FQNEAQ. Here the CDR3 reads CASSEGVYTEAFF. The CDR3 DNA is TGTGCCAGCAGCGAAGGGGTGTACACTGAAGCTTTCTTT.

CDR3 coding DNA: TGTGCCAGCACTAGACAGGACACCGGGGAGCTGTTTTTT. Protein sequence: CASTRQDTGELFF. V usage is TRBV5-4 and J usage is TRBJ2-2; weak D call: TRBD1 (6 bases). The CDR3 is made up of 13 amino acids. V gave up 6 bases and J gave up 3 bases, with 9 bases separating them. The germline CDR1 and CDR2 sequences are SGHNT and YYREEE (reference sequence). Full variable domain (missing parts from reference TRBV5-4 and TRBJ2-2): ETGVTQSPTHLIKTRGQQVTLRCSSQSGHNTVSWYQQALGQGPQFIFQYYREEENGRGNFPPRFSGLQFPNYSSELNVNALELDDSALYLCASTRQDTGELFFGEGSRLTVL.

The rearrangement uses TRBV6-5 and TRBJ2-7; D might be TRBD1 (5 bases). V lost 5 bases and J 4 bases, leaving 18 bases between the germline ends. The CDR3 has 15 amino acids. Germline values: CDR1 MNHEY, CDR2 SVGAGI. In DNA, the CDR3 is TGTGCCAGCAGTCGAGAGGTAGGGGCGAGGTACGAGCAGTACTTC. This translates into CASSREVGARYEQYF.

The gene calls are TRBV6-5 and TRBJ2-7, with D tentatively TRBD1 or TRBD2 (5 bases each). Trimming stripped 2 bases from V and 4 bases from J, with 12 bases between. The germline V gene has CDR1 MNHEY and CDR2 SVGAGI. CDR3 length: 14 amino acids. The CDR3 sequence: CASSYTGPQYEQYF. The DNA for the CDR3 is TGTGCCAGCAGTTACACGGGACCGCAGTACGAGCAGTACTTC.

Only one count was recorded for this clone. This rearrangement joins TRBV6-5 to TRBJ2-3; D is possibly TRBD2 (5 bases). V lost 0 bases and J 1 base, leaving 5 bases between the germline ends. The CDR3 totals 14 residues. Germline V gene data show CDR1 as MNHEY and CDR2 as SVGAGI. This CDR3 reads CASSYSRGTDTQYF. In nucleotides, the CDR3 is TGTGCCAGCAGTTACTCGAGGGGCACAGATACGCAGTATTTT.

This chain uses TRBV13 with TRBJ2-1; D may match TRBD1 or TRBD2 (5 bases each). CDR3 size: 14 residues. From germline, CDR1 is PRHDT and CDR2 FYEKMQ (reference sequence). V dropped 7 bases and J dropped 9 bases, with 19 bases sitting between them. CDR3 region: CASNSPGPIREQFF. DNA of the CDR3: TGTGCCAGCAACTCACCGGGACCTATCCGTGAGCAGTTCTTC.

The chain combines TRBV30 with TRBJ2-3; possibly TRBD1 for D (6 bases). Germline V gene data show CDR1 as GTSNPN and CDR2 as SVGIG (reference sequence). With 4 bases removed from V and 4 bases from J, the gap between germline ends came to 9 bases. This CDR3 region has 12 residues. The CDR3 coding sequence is TGTGCCTGGACAGGGGTGCCAGATACGCAGTATTTT. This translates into CAWTGVPDTQYF.

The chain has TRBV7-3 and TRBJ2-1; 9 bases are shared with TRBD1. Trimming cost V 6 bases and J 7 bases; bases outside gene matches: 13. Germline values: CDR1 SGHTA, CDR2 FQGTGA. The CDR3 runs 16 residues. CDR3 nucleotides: TGTGCCAGCAGTTCATCCAGGGACAGGGAGGGGAATGAGCAGTTCTTC. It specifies CASSSSRDREGNEQFF.

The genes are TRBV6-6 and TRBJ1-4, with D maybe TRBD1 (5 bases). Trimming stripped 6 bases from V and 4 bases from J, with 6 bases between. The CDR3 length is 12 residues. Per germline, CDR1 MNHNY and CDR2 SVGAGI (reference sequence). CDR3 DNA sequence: TGTGCCAGCAGCAGGGTTAATGAAAAACTGTTTTTT. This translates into CASSRVNEKLFF.

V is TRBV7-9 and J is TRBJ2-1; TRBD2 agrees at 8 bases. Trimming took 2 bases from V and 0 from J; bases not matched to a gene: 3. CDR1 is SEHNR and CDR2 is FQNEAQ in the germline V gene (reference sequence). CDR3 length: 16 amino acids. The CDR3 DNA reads TGTGCCAGCAGCTTACCAAGCGGGAGCTCCTACAATGAGCAGTTCTTC. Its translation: CASSLPSGSSYNEQFF. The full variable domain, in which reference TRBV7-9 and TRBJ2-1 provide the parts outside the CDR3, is DTGVSQNPRHKITKRGQNVTFRCDPISEHNRLYWYRQTLGQGPEFLTYFQNEAQLEKSRLLSDRFSAERPKGSFSTLEIQRTEQGDSAMYLCASSLPSGSSYNEQFFGPGTRLTVL.

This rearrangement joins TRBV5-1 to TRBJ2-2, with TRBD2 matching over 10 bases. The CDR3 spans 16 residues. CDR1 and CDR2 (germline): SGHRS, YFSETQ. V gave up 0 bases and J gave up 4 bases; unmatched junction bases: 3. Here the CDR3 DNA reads TGCGCCAGCAGCTTGGCTAGCGGGAGACCCACCGGGGAGCTGTTTTTT. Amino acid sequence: CASSLASGRPTGELFF.

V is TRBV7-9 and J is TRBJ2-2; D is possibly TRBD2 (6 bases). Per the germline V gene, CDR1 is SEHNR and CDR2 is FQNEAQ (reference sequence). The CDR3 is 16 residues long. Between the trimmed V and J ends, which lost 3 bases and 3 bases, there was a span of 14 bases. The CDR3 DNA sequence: TGTGCCAGCAGCTTTTTTAGCCGGAGGGACACCGGGGAGCTGTTTTTT. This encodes CASSFFSRRDTGELFF.

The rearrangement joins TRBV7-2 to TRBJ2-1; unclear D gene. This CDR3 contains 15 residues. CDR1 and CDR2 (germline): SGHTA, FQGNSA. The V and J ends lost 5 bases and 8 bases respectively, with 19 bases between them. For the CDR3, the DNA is TGTGCCAGCAGCCCCCTCGAGGTTCTTAAGGATGAGCAGTTCTTC. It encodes CASSPLEVLKDEQFF.